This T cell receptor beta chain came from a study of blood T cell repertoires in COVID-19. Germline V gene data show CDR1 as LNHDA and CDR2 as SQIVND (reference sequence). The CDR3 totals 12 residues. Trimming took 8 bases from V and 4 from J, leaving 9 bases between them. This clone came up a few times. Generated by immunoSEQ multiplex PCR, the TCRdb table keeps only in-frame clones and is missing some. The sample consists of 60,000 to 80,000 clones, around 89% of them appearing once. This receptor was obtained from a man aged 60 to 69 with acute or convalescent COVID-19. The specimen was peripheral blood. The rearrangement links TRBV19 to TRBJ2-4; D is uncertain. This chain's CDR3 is CASSDTKNIQYF. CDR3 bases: TGTGCCAGTTCAGACACTAAAAACATTCAGTACTTC.